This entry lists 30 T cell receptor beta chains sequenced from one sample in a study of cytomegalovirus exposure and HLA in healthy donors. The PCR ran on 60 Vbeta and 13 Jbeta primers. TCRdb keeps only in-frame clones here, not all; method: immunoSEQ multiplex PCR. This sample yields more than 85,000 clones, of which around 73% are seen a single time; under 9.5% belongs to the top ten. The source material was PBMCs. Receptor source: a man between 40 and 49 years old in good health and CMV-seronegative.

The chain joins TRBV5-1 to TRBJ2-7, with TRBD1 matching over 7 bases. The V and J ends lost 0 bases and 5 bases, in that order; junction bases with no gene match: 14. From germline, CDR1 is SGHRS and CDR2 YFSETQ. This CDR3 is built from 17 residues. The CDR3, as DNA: TGCGCCAGCAGCTTGGCCGGGCAGGGGGACGGTTGGGACGAGCAGTACTTC. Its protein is CASSLAGQGDGWDEQYF.

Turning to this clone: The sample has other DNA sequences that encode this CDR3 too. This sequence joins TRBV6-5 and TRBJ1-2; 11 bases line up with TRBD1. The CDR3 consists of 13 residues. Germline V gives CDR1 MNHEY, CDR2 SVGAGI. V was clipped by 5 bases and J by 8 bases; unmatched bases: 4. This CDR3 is CASSRTGGEGYTF. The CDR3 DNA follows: TGTGCCAGCAGTCGGACAGGGGGCGAGGGCTACACCTTC.

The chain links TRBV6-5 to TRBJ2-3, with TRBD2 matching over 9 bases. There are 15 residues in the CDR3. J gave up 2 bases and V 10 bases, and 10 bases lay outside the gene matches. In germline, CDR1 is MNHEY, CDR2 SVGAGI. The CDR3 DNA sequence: TGTGCCATCTCGAGGGGCGGGGGGGACACAGATACGCAGTATTTT. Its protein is CAISRGGGDTDTQYF.

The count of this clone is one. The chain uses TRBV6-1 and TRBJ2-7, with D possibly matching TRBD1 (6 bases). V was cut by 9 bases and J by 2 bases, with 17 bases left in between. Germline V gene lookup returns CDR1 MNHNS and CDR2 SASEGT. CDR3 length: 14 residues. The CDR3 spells CARKDRDIAYEQYF. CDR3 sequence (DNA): TGTGCCAGGAAAGACCGGGACATAGCCTACGAGCAGTACTTC.

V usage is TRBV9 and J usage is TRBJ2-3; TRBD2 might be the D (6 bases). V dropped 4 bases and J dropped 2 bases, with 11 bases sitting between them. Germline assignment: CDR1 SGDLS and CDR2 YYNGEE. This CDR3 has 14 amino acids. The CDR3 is CASSLSGPTDTQYF. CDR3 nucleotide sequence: TGTGCCAGCAGCCTTAGCGGACCCACAGATACGCAGTATTTT.

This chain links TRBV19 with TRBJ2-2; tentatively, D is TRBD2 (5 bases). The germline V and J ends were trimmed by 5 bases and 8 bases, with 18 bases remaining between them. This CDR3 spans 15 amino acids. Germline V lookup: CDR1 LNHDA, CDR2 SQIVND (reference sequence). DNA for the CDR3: TGTGCCAGTAGTGCCGAGGGCCGTTACGCAGGGGAGCTGTTTTTT. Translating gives CASSAEGRYAGELFF.

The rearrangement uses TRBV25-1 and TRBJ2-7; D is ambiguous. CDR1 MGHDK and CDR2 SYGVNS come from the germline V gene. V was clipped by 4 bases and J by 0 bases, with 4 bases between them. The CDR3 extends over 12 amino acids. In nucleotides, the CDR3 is TGTGCCAGCAGTGTTAGCTCCTACGAGCAGTACTTC. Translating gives CASSVSSYEQYF.

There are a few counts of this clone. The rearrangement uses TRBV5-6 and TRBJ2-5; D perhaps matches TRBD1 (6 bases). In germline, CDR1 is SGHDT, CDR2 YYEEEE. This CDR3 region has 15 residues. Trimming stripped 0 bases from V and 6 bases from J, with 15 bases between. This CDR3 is CASSLETGWVKTQYF. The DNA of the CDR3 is TGTGCCAGCAGCTTGGAGACAGGATGGGTGAAGACCCAGTACTTC. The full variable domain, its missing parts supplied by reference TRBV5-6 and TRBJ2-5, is DAGVTQSPTHLIKTRGQQVTLRCSPKSGHDTVSWYQQALGQGPQFIFQYYEEEERQRGNFPDRFSGHQFPNYSSELNVNALLLGDSALYLCASSLETGWVKTQYFGPGTRLLVL.

The CDR3 here is CASSQETGGPFYEQYF. CDR3 nucleotides: TGTGCCAGCAGCCAAGAAACAGGGGGCCCTTTCTACGAGCAGTACTTC. The rearrangement joins TRBV4-2 to TRBJ2-7; 9 bases fit TRBD1. V shed 0 bases, J shed 3 bases, and the junction held 6 bases outside the gene matches. This CDR3 is 16 amino acids long. Germline V CDR1 and CDR2: LGHNA, YNFKEQ.

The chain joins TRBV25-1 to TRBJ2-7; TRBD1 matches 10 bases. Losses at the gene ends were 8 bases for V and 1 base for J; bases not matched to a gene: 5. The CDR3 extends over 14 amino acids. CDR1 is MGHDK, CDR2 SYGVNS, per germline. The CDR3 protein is CASQRGQGSYEQYF. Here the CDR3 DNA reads TGTGCCAGCCAACGGGGACAGGGGTCCTACGAGCAGTACTTC.

The CDR3 region has the DNA TGTGCCAGCAGGTCTTTAGCGGGGCCGTACCCGGAGACCCAGTACTTC. This translates into CASRSLAGPYPETQYF. This chain links TRBV11-2 with TRBJ2-5, with TRBD2 matching over 8 bases. Germline loops: CDR1 SGHAT, CDR2 FQNNGV. V gave up 6 bases and J gave up 5 bases; unmatched junction bases: 14. The CDR3 is 16 amino acids.

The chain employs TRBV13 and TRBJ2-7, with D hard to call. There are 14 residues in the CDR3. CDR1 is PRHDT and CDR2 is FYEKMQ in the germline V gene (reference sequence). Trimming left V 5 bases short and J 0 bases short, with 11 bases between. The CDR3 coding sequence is TGTGCCAGCAGCGTGGCAGGCAACTCCTACGAGCAGTACTTC. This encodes CASSVAGNSYEQYF.

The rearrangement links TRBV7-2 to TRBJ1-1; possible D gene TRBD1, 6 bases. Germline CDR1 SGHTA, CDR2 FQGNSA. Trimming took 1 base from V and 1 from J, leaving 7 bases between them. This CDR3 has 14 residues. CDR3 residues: CASSLGGPNTEAFF. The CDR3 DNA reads TGTGCCAGCAGCTTAGGGGGGCCGAACACTGAAGCTTTCTTT.

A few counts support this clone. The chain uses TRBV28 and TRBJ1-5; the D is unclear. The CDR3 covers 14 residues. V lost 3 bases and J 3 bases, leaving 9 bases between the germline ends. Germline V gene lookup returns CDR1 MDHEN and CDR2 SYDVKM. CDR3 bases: TGTGCCAGCAGTTTCCGGTCCAACAATCAGCCCCAGCATTTT. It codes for CASSFRSNNQPQHF.

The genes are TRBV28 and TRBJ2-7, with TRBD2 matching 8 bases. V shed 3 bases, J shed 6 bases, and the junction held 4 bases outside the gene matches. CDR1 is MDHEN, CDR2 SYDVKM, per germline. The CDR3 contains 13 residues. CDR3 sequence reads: CASSFGGAREQYF. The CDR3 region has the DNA TGTGCCAGCAGTTTCGGGGGGGCGCGCGAGCAGTACTTC. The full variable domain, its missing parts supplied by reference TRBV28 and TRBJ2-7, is DVKVTQSSRYLVKRTGEKVFLECVQDMDHENMFWYRQDPGLGLRLIYFSYDVKMKEKGDIPEGYSVSREKKERFSLILESASTNQTSMYLCASSFGGAREQYFGPGTRLTVT.

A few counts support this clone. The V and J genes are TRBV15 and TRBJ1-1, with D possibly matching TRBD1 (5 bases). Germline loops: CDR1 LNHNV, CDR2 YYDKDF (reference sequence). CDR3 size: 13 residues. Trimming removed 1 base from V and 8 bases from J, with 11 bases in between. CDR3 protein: CATSRVETDEAFF. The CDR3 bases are TGTGCCACCAGCAGAGTGGAGACAGACGAAGCTTTCTTT.

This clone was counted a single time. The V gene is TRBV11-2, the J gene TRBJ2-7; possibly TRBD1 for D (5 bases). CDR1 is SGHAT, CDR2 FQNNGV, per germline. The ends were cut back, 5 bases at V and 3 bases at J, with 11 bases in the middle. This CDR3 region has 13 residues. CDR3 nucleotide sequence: TGTGCCAGCAGCCGCTCGACAGACTACGAGCAGTACTTC. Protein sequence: CASSRSTDYEQYF.

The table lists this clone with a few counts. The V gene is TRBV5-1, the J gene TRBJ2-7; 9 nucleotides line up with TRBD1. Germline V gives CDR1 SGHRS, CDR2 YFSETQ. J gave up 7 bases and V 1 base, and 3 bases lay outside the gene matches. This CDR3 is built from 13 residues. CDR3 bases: TGCGCCAGCAGCTTGAGACAGGGGGGGGAGCAGTACTTC. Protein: CASSLRQGGEQYF.

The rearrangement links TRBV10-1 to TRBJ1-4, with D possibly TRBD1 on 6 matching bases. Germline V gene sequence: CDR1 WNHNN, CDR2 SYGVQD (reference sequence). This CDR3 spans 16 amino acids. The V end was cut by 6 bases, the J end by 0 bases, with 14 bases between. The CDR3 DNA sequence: TGCGCCAGCAGCCCCCCGGGACATTCAACTAATGAAAAACTGTTTTTT. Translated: CASSPPGHSTNEKLFF.

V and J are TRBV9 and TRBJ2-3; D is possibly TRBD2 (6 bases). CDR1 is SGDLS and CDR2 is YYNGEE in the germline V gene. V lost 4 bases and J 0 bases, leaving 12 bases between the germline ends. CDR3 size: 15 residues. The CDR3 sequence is CASSSTGTSTDTQYF. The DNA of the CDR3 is TGTGCCAGCAGCTCCACCGGGACTAGCACAGATACGCAGTATTTT.

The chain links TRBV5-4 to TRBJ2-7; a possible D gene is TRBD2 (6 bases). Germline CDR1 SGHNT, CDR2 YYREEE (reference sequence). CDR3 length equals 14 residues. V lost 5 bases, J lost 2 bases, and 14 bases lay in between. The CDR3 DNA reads TGTGCCAGCAGTCCTGGGAGGCCCCCCTACGAGCAGTACTTC. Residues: CASSPGRPPYEQYF. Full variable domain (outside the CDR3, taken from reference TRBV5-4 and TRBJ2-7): ETGVTQSPTHLIKTRGQQVTLRCSSQSGHNTVSWYQQALGQGPQFIFQYYREEENGRGNFPPRFSGLQFPNYSSELNVNALELDDSALYLCASSPGRPPYEQYFGPGTRLTVT.

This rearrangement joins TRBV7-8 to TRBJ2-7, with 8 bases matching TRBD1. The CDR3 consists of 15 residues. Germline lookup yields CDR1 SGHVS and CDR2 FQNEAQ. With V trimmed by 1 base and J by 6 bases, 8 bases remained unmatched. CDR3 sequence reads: CASSLDGTGAREQYF. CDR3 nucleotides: TGTGCCAGCAGCTTAGACGGGACAGGCGCACGCGAGCAGTACTTC.

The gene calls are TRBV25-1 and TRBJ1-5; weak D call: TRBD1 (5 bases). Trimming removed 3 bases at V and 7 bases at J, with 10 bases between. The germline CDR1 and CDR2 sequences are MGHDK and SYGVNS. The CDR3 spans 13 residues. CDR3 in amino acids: CASSERDRQPQHF. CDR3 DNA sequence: TGTGCCAGCAGTGAGCGGGACCGCCAGCCCCAGCATTTT.

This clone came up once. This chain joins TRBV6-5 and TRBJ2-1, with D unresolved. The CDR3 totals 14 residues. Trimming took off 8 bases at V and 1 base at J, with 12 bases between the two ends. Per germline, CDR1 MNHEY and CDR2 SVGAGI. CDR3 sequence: CASGTQESYNEQFF. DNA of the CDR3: TGTGCCAGCGGAACGCAGGAATCCTACAATGAGCAGTTCTTC.

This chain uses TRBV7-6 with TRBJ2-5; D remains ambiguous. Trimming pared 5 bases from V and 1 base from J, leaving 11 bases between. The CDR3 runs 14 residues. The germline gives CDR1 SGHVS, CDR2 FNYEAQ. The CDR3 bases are TGTGCCAGCAGCCTTTTCGTGAGCCAAGAGACCCAGTACTTC. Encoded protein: CASSLFVSQETQYF.

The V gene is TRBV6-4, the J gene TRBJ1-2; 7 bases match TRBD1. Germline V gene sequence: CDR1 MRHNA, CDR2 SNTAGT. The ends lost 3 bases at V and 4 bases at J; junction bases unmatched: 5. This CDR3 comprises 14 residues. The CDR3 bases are TGTGCCAGCAGTGATCGACAGGGACCCTATGGCTACACCTTC. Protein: CASSDRQGPYGYTF.

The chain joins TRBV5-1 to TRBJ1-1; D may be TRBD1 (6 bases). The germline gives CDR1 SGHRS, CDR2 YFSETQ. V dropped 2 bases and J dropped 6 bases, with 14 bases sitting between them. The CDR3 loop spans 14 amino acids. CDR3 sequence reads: CASSFGSGESEAFF. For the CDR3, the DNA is TGCGCCAGCAGCTTCGGCTCAGGGGAATCTGAAGCTTTCTTT. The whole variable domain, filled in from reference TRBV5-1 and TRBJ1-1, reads KAGVTQTPRYLIKTRGQQVTLSCSPISGHRSVSWYQQTPGQGLQFLFEYFSETQRNKGNFPGRFSGRQFSNSRSEMNVSTLELGDSALYLCASSFGSGESEAFFGQGTRLTVV.

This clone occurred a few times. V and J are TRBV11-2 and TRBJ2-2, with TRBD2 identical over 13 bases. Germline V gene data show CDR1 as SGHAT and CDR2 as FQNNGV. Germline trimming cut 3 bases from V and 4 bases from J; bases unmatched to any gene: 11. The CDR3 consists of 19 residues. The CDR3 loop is CASSLARTSGGAATGELFF. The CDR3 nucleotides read TGTGCCAGCAGCTTGGCCAGGACTAGCGGGGGAGCTGCCACCGGGGAGCTGTTTTTT.

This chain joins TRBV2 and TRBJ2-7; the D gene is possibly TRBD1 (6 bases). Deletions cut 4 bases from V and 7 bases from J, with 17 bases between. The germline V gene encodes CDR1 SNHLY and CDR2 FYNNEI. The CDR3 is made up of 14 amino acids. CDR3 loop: CASSVGAPSWEQYF. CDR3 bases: TGTGCCAGCAGTGTGGGGGCCCCTTCGTGGGAGCAGTACTTC.

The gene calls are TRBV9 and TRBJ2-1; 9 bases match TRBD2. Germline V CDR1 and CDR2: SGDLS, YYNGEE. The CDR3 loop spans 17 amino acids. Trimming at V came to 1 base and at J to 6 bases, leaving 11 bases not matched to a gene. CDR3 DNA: TGTGCCAGCAGCGTAAACCTCCGGGCGGGGGGGATCAATGAGCAGTTCTTC. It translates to CASSVNLRAGGINEQFF.